This T cell receptor beta chain was retrieved from a study of T cell repertoires in cytomegalovirus infection. Looking at the study overall: CMV infection together with matching HLA type was indicated by public TCR beta signatures.

The count of this clonotype is one. Antigen specificity is unknown. TCRdb ran MiXCR on the reads and lists one entry per CDR3 protein. This table has about 900,000 distinct CDR3 sequences, around 30% appearing once. General observations from the study: Based on cumulative public TCR beta family frequency, carriers of CMV plus the relevant HLA were identified.

Per the germline V gene, CDR1 is SEHNR and CDR2 is FQNEAQ (reference sequence). The CDR3 has 16 residues. Trimming took 5 bases from V and 3 from J, leaving 16 bases between them. The material sequenced was cultured CD8+ T cells from PBMCs, taken from culture after CMV antigen stimulation. The TCR originated in a human donor in good health (CMV status not recorded). Some clones in this sample may be carry-over from other donors' samples. This chain links TRBV7-9 with TRBJ1-4; no definite D call. CDR3 DNA sequence: TGTGCCAGCAGCGATCGTTCACTCGCAGCTAATGAAAAACTGTTTTTT. Amino acids: CASSDRSLAANEKLFF.